A single T cell receptor (beta chain) is shown here with its context. The method was immunoSEQ multiplex PCR; TCRdb's version includes in-frame clones alone and lacks a portion of them. The table lists 56,000 or so clones, around nine tenths of them singletons. The data are from a study of T cell changes during pregnancy in multiple sclerosis. The germline gives CDR1 SGHRS, CDR2 YFSETQ. The CDR3 extends over 14 amino acids. The germline V and J ends were trimmed by 3 bases and 7 bases, with 17 bases remaining between them. Sequenced here: CD4+ T cells from peripheral blood mononuclear cells, sampled in the third trimester of pregnancy. This sequence joins TRBV5-1 and TRBJ2-7; D is possibly TRBD2 (6 bases). This TCR came from a female donor with multiple sclerosis, enrolled in a pregnancy study. The CDR3 sequence is CASSSAGLRVEQYF. The CDR3 DNA sequence: TGCGCCAGCAGCTCGGCGGGACTTCGCGTTGAGCAGTACTTC.